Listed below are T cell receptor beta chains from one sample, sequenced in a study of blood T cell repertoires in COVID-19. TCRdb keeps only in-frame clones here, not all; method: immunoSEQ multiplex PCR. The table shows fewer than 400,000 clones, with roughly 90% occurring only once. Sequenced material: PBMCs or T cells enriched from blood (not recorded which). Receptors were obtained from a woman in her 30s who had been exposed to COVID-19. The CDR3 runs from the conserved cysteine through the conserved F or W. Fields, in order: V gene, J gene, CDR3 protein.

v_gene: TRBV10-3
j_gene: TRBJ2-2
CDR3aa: CAIRPGTGGTGELFF

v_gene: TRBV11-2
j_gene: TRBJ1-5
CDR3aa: CASSLGQGAIQPQHF

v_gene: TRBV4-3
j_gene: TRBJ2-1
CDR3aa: CASSQDYGLGGVNEQFF

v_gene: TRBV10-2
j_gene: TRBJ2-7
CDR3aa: CASSESPRREQYF

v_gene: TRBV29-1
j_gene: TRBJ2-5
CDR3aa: CSVIIAGAFETQYF

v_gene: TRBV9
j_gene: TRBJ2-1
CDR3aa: CASSVVTGGYYNEQFF

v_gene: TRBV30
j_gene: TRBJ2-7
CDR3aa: CAWMGSYEQYF

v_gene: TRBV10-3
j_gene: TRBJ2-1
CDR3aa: CAISGLGTESSYNEQFF

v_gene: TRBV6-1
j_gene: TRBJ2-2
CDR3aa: CASSEFGTTNTGELFF

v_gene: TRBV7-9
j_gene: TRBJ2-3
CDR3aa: CASSPRGRSLGTDTQYF

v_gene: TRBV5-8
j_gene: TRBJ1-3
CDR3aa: CASSLTGLTGNTIYF

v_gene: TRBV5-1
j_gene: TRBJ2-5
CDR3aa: CASSLAGTGFLQETQYF

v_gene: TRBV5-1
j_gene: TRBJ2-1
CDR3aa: CASSLAYPRQAYDEQFF

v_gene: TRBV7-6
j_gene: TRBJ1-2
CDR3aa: CASSLDDRVTYGYTF

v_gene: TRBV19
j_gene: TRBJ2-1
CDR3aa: CASSTRAGFKFNEQFF

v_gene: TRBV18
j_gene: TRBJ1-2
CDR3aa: CASSPQTGTYGYTF

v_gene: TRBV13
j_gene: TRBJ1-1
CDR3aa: CASSRTGSEAFF

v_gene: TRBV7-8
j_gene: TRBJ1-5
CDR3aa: CASSLGTTGGNQPQHF

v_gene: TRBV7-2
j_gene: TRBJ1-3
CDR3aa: CASSLVPAFGNTIYF

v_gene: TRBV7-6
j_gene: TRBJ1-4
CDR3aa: CASSPRGKATNEKLFF

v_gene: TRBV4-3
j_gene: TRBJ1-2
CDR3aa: CASSPAAGRAGGYTF

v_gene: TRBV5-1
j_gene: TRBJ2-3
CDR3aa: CASSVSGATDTQYF

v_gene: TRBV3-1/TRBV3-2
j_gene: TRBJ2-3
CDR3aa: CASSPSPGGIAGDTQYF

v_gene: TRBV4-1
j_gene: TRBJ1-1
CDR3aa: CASSQDPDEAFF

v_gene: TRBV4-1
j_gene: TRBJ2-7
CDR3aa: CASSQVGDSYYEQYF

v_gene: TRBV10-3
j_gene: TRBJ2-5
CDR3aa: CATRRAGFQETQYF

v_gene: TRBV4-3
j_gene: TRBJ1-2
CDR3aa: CASSPQGGGTELIF

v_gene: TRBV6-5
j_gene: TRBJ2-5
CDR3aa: CASDYSRGETQYF

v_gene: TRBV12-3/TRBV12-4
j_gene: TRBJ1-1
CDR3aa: CASSSTGSTEAFF

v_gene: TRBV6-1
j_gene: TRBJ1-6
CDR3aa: CASSESPGTGNNSPLHF

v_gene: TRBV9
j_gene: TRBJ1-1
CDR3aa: CASSVDVSTEAFF